These T cell receptor beta chains were read from a single sample in a study of blood T cell repertoires in COVID-19. Produced via immunoSEQ multiplex PCR; TCRdb's table is partial and in-frame only. The table includes some 300,000 clones, more than 85% detected once. Sequencing was carried out using peripheral blood. All receptors come from a man aged 70-80 years with acute or convalescent COVID-19. Each CDR3 is given with its conserved first and last residue. D genes are given only for firm matches. Clone size appears in some rows only: once, few, many, or a class for an expanded clone.

CDR3aa: CASSEGRGTGFSGEQFF
CDR3nt: TGTGCCAGCAGCGAAGGCCGCGGGACAGGGTTTAGTGGTGAGCAGTTCTTC
v_gene: TRBV7-9
j_gene: TRBJ2-1
abundance: .
d_gene: TRBD1

CDR3aa: CASSERGTGAGNTIYF
CDR3nt: TGTGCCAGCAGCGAGCGGGGGACGGGGGCTGGAAACACCATATATTTT
v_gene: TRBV9
j_gene: TRBJ1-3
abundance: .
d_gene: .

CDR3aa: CASSAQDLGNTEAFF
CDR3nt: TGTGCCAGTAGTGCTCAGGATCTGGGTAACACTGAAGCTTTCTTT
v_gene: TRBV19
j_gene: TRBJ1-1
abundance: few
d_gene: .

CDR3aa: CASSSPGHLNTEAFF
CDR3nt: TGTGCCAGCAGTTCCCCGGGACACCTGAACACTGAAGCTTTCTTT
v_gene: TRBV28
j_gene: TRBJ1-1
abundance: .
d_gene: .

CDR3aa: CASSPLGQGGQPQHF
CDR3nt: TGTGCCAGCAGCCCACTGGGACAGGGGGGTCAGCCCCAGCATTTT
v_gene: TRBV3-1/TRBV3-2
j_gene: TRBJ1-5
abundance: .
d_gene: TRBD1

CDR3aa: CASSPRDSGLPLHF
CDR3nt: TGTGCCAGCTCACCTAGGGACTCAGGTTTACCCCTCCACTTT
v_gene: TRBV18
j_gene: TRBJ1-6
abundance: .
d_gene: .

CDR3aa: CASSTKQGIPTEAFF
CDR3nt: TGTGCCAGCAGTACCAAACAGGGGATCCCTACTGAAGCTTTCTTT
v_gene: TRBV6-2/TRBV6-3
j_gene: TRBJ1-1
abundance: .
d_gene: TRBD1

CDR3aa: CASPPRGPRYQPQHF
CDR3nt: TGTGCCAGCCCTCCCAGGGGGCCGCGGTACCAGCCCCAGCATTTT
v_gene: TRBV6-4
j_gene: TRBJ1-5
abundance: .
d_gene: TRBD1

CDR3aa: CASSSSTGGAKNEQFF
CDR3nt: .
v_gene: TRBV28
j_gene: TRBJ2-1
abundance: .
d_gene: .

CDR3aa: CASTLAGAYEQYF
CDR3nt: TGTGCCAGCACTCTCGCGGGGGCCTACGAGCAGTACTTC
v_gene: TRBV28
j_gene: TRBJ2-7
abundance: .
d_gene: TRBD2

CDR3aa: CASTPRAAGVSNQPQHF
CDR3nt: TGTGCCAGTACCCCACGGGCCGCAGGGGTTAGCAATCAGCCCCAGCATTTT
v_gene: TRBV19
j_gene: TRBJ1-5
abundance: .
d_gene: .

CDR3aa: CASSRETSSYEQYF
CDR3nt: TGTGCCAGTAGTCGCGAAACTAGCTCCTACGAGCAGTACTTC
v_gene: TRBV19
j_gene: TRBJ2-7
abundance: .
d_gene: .

CDR3aa: CASSLMTGRGDEQFF
CDR3nt: TGTGCCAGCAGCTTGATGACAGGCCGGGGGGATGAGCAGTTCTTC
v_gene: TRBV11-2
j_gene: TRBJ2-1
abundance: .
d_gene: .

CDR3aa: CASSLILAGGEQYF
CDR3nt: TGTGCCAGCAGCTTAATCCTAGCGGGAGGCGAGCAGTACTTC
v_gene: TRBV11-2
j_gene: TRBJ2-7
abundance: .
d_gene: TRBD2

CDR3aa: CASTLISGRGRQETQYF
CDR3nt: TGTGCCAGCACCCTTATCTCCGGCAGGGGGCGGCAAGAGACCCAGTACTTC
v_gene: TRBV7-2
j_gene: TRBJ2-5
abundance: .
d_gene: TRBD1

CDR3aa: CAWSPGRETQYF
CDR3nt: TGTGCCTGGAGCCCAGGGAGGGAGACCCAGTACTTC
v_gene: TRBV30
j_gene: TRBJ2-5
abundance: .
d_gene: .

CDR3aa: CASSQSTDTQYF
CDR3nt: TGTGCCAGCAGTCAGAGCACAGATACGCAGTATTTT
v_gene: TRBV6-2/TRBV6-3
j_gene: TRBJ2-3
abundance: .
d_gene: .

CDR3aa: CAIAQGAGSEQYF
CDR3nt: TGTGCCATAGCGCAGGGGGCAGGGTCCGAGCAGTACTTC
v_gene: TRBV10-3
j_gene: TRBJ2-7
abundance: .
d_gene: TRBD1

CDR3aa: CASSSPPGTSYGSDTQYF
CDR3nt: TGTGCCAGCAGTTCCCCCCCCGGGACTAGCTATGGGTCAGATACGCAGTATTTT
v_gene: TRBV28
j_gene: TRBJ2-3
abundance: .
d_gene: TRBD2

CDR3aa: CASSRGQGARGEKLFF
CDR3nt: TGTGCCAGCAGCCGGGGACAGGGGGCGCGAGGTGAAAAACTGTTTTTT
v_gene: TRBV7-2
j_gene: TRBJ1-4
abundance: .
d_gene: TRBD1

CDR3aa: CASGPDIPEQYF
CDR3nt: TGTGCCAGTGGGCCAGACATCCCCGAGCAGTACTTC
v_gene: TRBV7-9
j_gene: TRBJ2-7
abundance: .
d_gene: .

CDR3aa: CASSHQTGDEQFF
CDR3nt: TGCGCCAGCAGCCACCAGACAGGGGATGAGCAGTTCTTC
v_gene: TRBV4-3
j_gene: TRBJ2-1
abundance: .
d_gene: TRBD1

CDR3aa: CASSFSGGRYEQYF
CDR3nt: TGTGCCAGCAGCTTTAGCGGGGGGCGGTACGAGCAGTACTTC
v_gene: TRBV7-9
j_gene: TRBJ2-7
abundance: .
d_gene: TRBD2

CDR3aa: CASRLDSPGEQYF
CDR3nt: TGTGCCAGCAGGCTGGACAGCCCGGGCGAGCAGTACTTC
v_gene: TRBV6-5
j_gene: TRBJ2-7
abundance: .
d_gene: .

CDR3aa: CASSLIQGTYGYTF
CDR3nt: TGTGCCAGCAGTCTCATACAGGGGACCTATGGCTACACCTTC
v_gene: TRBV28
j_gene: TRBJ1-2
abundance: .
d_gene: TRBD1

CDR3aa: CASSQAVFGTGGLADTQYF
CDR3nt: TGCGCCAGCAGCCAAGCAGTTTTTGGGACAGGGGGCCTTGCCGATACGCAGTATTTT
v_gene: TRBV4-3
j_gene: TRBJ2-3
abundance: .
d_gene: TRBD1

CDR3aa: CASSLNFNSYEQYF
CDR3nt: TGTGCCAGCAGCTTGAACTTTAACTCCTACGAGCAGTACTTC
v_gene: TRBV5-5
j_gene: TRBJ2-7
abundance: .
d_gene: .

CDR3aa: CASSLEQAQETQYF
CDR3nt: TGCGCCAGCAGCTTGGAACAGGCTCAAGAGACCCAGTACTTC
v_gene: TRBV5-1
j_gene: TRBJ2-5
abundance: .
d_gene: .

CDR3aa: CATGTAGNTIYF
CDR3nt: TGTGCCACCGGGACAGCTGGAAACACCATATATTTT
v_gene: TRBV19
j_gene: TRBJ1-3
abundance: .
d_gene: TRBD1